This T cell receptor beta chain was profiled in a study of technical replicates of blood from four donors. Trimming took 8 bases from V and 3 from J, leaving 17 bases between them. This CDR3 has 14 residues. Germline CDR1 is MNHEY and CDR2 is SVGAGI. Clones were sequenced by immunoSEQ multiplex PCR, and TCRdb holds only the in-frame ones, with some missing. The table lists roughly 85,000 clones, 94% of them singletons. This TCR came from a human donor in good health. This sequence joins TRBV6-5 and TRBJ2-7; D is perhaps TRBD1 (6 bases). The sequencing input was T cells isolated from PBMCs. The CDR3 spells CASRLGQSFYEQYF. CDR3 DNA: TGTGCCAGCCGGCTCGGACAGTCTTTCTACGAGCAGTACTTC.